This T cell receptor (beta chain) was recovered during a study of blood T cell repertoires in COVID-19. Study background: Samples of COVID-19 (acute and convalescent) were obtained from the United States, Italy and Spain. The analysed material was cDNA or gDNA that came from T cells, B-cell-depleted T cells, or PBMCs.

Original processing methods: Amplifying reference gene primers gave estimates of nucleated cell counts. Repertoires were generated with immunoSEQ multiplex PCR, while TCRdb's copy carries only in-frame clones and drops some. V, J and clone size reflect that table, while D and trimming were determined from the DNA. This table holds some 130,000 clones, approximately 70% found once. This CDR3 has 15 amino acids. Looked up from germline, CDR1 is SEHNR and CDR2 is FQNEAQ (reference sequence). Trimming stripped 5 bases from V and 4 bases from J, with 15 bases between. This TCR derives from a woman in her seventies with acute or convalescent COVID-19. The sequenced sample was peripheral blood. This rearrangement joins TRBV7-9 to TRBJ1-5; D is undetermined. CDR3 amino acids: CASSLSAGENQPQHF. CDR3 sequence (DNA): TGTGCCAGCAGCCTAAGTGCAGGTGAAAATCAGCCCCAGCATTTT. Variable domain in full (rest from reference TRBV7-9 and TRBJ1-5): DTGVSQNPRHKITKRGQNVTFRCDPISEHNRLYWYRQTLGQGPEFLTYFQNEAQLEKSRLLSDRFSAERPKGSFSTLEIQRTEQGDSAMYLCASSLSAGENQPQHFGDGTRLSIL.